The entry that follows covers one T cell receptor (beta chain) sequence. Profiling relied on immunoSEQ multiplex PCR, and the TCRdb table lists in-frame clones only, not all of them. The profile covers about 74,000 clones, with approximately 83% appearing a single time and 40% to 45% taken by the ten largest. The data are from a study of blood T cell repertoires in COVID-19. The CDR3 spans 17 residues. V was pared by 2 bases and J by 3 bases, with 10 bases of the junction left unmatched. The germline V gene encodes CDR1 MNHEY and CDR2 SVGEGT. Source material: peripheral blood. This sequence joins TRBV6-2 or TRBV6-3 and TRBJ1-5; 7 nucleotides align to TRBD1. The origin of this receptor is a man older than 75 with acute or convalescent COVID-19. The DNA for the CDR3 is TGTGCCAGCAGTTACATCAGAACAGGGGTTTACAATCAGCCCCAGCATTTT. Amino acids: CASSYIRTGVYNQPQHF.